This T cell receptor (beta chain) was sequenced during a study of regulatory T cells in long-lasting Graves disease. Study details: Graves' cases, newly diagnosed, had used antithyroid drugs under 3 months.

The time point denotes: newly diagnosed GD, antithyroid drugs for less than 3 months. PBMC RNA served as the TCR library source. Library construction for TCR beta used iRepertoire HTBI primers and Arm-PCR of CDR3 regions. TCRdb redid the calling of the multiplex PCR reads with MiXCR, one entry per CDR3 protein. The repertoire consists of 350,000 to 550,000 distinct CDR3 sequences, with under 15% occurring once and the leading ten covering roughly a sixth. Study-wide results and caveats: Among samples with persistent disease, TRBV28, TRBJ1-2 and TRBJ2-5 were favored.

This clonotype was recorded at least ten times. What it binds is unknown. Germline values: CDR1 KGHDR, CDR2 SFDVKD. CDR3 length: 15 amino acids. Trimming shortened V by 6 bases and J by 1 base, and 14 bases separated the two germline ends. These data also featured in a second study, about T cells in Graves' hyperthyroidism and ophthalmopathy.

Sequences were derived from peripheral blood mononuclear cells (PBMCs), sampled at new diagnosis, from a patient treated with antithyroid drugs. This TCR came from a woman between 25 and 40 years old with Graves disease. The chain joins TRBV24-1 to TRBJ1-1; perhaps TRBD1 as D (6 bases). CDR3 in amino acids: CATSPTGTPNTEAFF. In DNA form, the CDR3 reads TGTGCCACCAGTCCGACCGGGACACCGAACACTGAAGCTTTCTTT.